This T cell receptor (beta chain) was found in a study of cytomegalovirus exposure and HLA in healthy donors. The CDR3 contains 17 residues. CDR1 and CDR2 (germline): MNHEY, SMNVEV (reference sequence). Trimming cost V 5 bases and J 1 base; bases outside gene matches: 10. Findings and limits, study-wide: As a later analysis revealed, the rate of TCR association differed by HLA locus, with DRB1 most and HLA-C fewest.

About this clone: What it binds is not known.

This PCR relied on a set of 60 Vbeta primers and 13 Jbeta primers. Profiling relied on immunoSEQ multiplex PCR, and the TCRdb table lists in-frame clones only, not all of them. The sample yields 90,000 to 110,000 clones, approximately 72% seen once. The sequenced sample consisted of PBMCs. This sequence was found in a man aged 25 to 40 in good health and CMV-seronegative. The gene calls are TRBV27 and TRBJ2-1; 8 nucleotides match TRBD2. CDR3 sequence reads: CASSIPTSGLSYNEQFF. The CDR3 nucleotides are TGTGCCAGCAGTATTCCTACTAGCGGTCTTTCCTACAATGAGCAGTTCTTC.